This paragraph covers one T cell receptor (beta chain) sequence. In the source study's methods: Reference gene primer amplification yielded estimated nucleated cell counts. The protocol was immunoSEQ multiplex PCR, while the TCRdb copy is restricted to in-frame clones and leaves out a portion. From that table come the V and J calls and clone size; the DNA was used to work out D and trimming. Among 370,000 or so clones listed, around 87% were seen once. Trimming shortened V by 2 bases and J by 7 bases, and 14 bases separated the two germline ends. The CDR3 contains 15 residues. Germline values: CDR1 SEHNR, CDR2 FQNEAQ (reference sequence). Cohort assignment relied on participant-reported clinical history. Symptom resolution, clearance, or two negative PCRs marked the recovered donors of Cohort 3. The data originate from a study of blood T cell repertoires in COVID-19. Background on the study: Sources were T cells, B-cell-depleted T cells, or PBMCs; the material itself was cDNA or gDNA.

The sample was PBMCs or T cells enriched from blood (not recorded which). This sequence joins TRBV7-9 and TRBJ1-4, with a possible D match to TRBD1 (5 bases). The TCR was taken from a man aged 25 to 45 who had recovered from COVID-19. CDR3 sequence (DNA): TGTGCCAGCAGCTTATCCTCAGGGTCTCGTGAAAAACTGTTTTTT. Translated: CASSLSSGSREKLFF.